The 26 T cell receptor beta chains presented below share a single source sample, sequenced in a study of shared clonotypes between healthy human individuals. Assay: immunoSEQ multiplex PCR; the TCRdb copy retains only in-frame clones and omits some. This table holds over a million clones, around four fifths found once. The sequenced sample consisted of memory CD4+ T cells sorted from blood. Regarding subset: CD45RA-negative fraction. These receptors originate from a man between 18 and 35 years old in good health.

The chain couples TRBV10-3 to TRBJ2-2, with 7 bases aligning to TRBD1. The V gene end was trimmed by 6 bases and the J gene end by 4 bases; junction bases not matched to a gene: 11. CDR3 length: 16 residues. Per the germline V gene, CDR1 is ENHRY and CDR2 is SYGVKD. The CDR3 loop is CAIRQETGSGTGELFF. CDR3 nucleotides: TGTGCCATCAGACAAGAGACAGGGTCGGGCACCGGGGAGCTGTTTTTT.

V gene TRBV7-2 combines with J gene TRBJ2-7, with 8 nucleotides matching TRBD1. V dropped 1 base and J dropped 2; count of bases not matched to a gene: 4. Germline loops: CDR1 SGHTA, CDR2 FQGNSA. The CDR3 loop spans 15 amino acids. The CDR3 DNA reads TGTGCCAGCAGCTTAGACGCAGGGGGCCCCTACGAGCAGTACTTC. Translating gives CASSLDAGGPYEQYF.

In this sample, this clone turned up a few times. V is TRBV27 and J is TRBJ1-1, with D unresolved. CDR1 and CDR2 from the germline V gene are MNHEY and SMNVEV (reference sequence). Trimming stripped 4 bases from V and 11 bases from J, with 14 bases between. CDR3 length: 12 amino acids. The CDR3 DNA reads TGTGCCAGCAGTTGGCGTGACGGGGAGGCTTTCTTT. Protein: CASSWRDGEAFF.

Of note for this clone: Within the sample, other DNA sequences also encode this same CDR3. V usage is TRBV18 and J usage is TRBJ2-3; 8 bases agree with TRBD1. V was pared by 2 bases and J by 0 bases, with 1 base of the junction left unmatched. The CDR3 is 15 amino acids. CDR1 KGHSH and CDR2 LQKENI come from the germline V gene. Here the CDR3 reads CASSPGTGSTDTQYF. The CDR3 DNA reads as TGTGCCAGCTCACCAGGGACAGGAAGCACAGATACGCAGTATTTT. Complete variable domain (other parts from reference TRBV18 and TRBJ2-3): NAGVMQNPRHLVRRRGQEARLRCSPMKGHSHVYWYRQLPEEGLKFMVYLQKENIIDESGMPKERFSAEFPKEGPSILRIQQVVRGDSAAYFCASSPGTGSTDTQYFGPGTRLTVL.

The rearrangement joins TRBV7-2 to TRBJ2-1; 14 bases are a match to TRBD2. With 3 bases clipped from V and 7 bases from J, the junction kept 8 bases outside the gene matches. CDR3 size: 17 residues. Germline lookup yields CDR1 SGHTA and CDR2 FQGNSA. The CDR3 is CASSFGTSGRRWNEQFF. The CDR3 nucleotides are TGTGCCAGCAGCTTCGGGACTAGCGGGAGAAGATGGAATGAGCAGTTCTTC.

CDR3 sequence reads: CASSVEGRANGELFF. CDR3 nucleotides: TGTGCCAGCAGCGTTGAGGGCCGGGCGAACGGGGAGCTGTTTTTT. The chain recombines TRBV9 with TRBJ2-2; a weak D match, TRBD2 (5 bases). The CDR3 has 15 residues. CDR1 is SGDLS and CDR2 is YYNGEE in the germline V gene. Trimming cost V 2 bases and J 7 bases, with 15 bases left between them.

The V and J genes are TRBV28 and TRBJ1-1, with D unresolved. V was trimmed by 7 bases and J by 9 bases, leaving 12 bases between them. This CDR3 spans 11 amino acids. Looked up from germline, CDR1 is MDHEN and CDR2 is SYDVKM. The CDR3 DNA reads TGTGCCAGCATACAGAGGGTCCAAGCTTTCTTT. It codes for CASIQRVQAFF.

The chain employs TRBV28 and TRBJ2-7; D perhaps matches TRBD2 (7 bases). Deletions cut 6 bases from V and 1 base from J, with 16 bases between. The CDR3 has 15 residues. Germline assignment: CDR1 MDHEN and CDR2 SYDVKM. This CDR3 reads CASSVAGAGSYEQYF. The DNA for the CDR3 is TGTGCCAGCAGCGTTGCGGGGGCAGGGTCCTACGAGCAGTACTTC.

The chain employs TRBV4-1 and TRBJ2-1; 7 bases match TRBD2. V dropped 4 bases and J dropped 0; count of bases not matched to a gene: 6. The CDR3 has 16 residues. Germline values: CDR1 MGHRA, CDR2 YSYEKL. DNA for the CDR3: TGCGCCAGCAGCCTAGGGACTATCCTCTCCTACAATGAGCAGTTCTTC. Residues: CASSLGTILSYNEQFF.

V is TRBV27 and J is TRBJ2-3; 12 bases line up with TRBD2. Losses at the gene ends were 5 bases for V and 5 bases for J; bases not matched to a gene: 11. The CDR3 is 17 amino acids. In germline, CDR1 is MNHEY, CDR2 SMNVEV (reference sequence). The CDR3 DNA reads TGTGCCAGCAGTCGGCGACTAGCGGGGGCCCCTTTAGATACGCAGTATTTT. Translating it yields CASSRRLAGAPLDTQYF.

This clone has just a few counts. The chain couples TRBV5-1 to TRBJ1-4; TRBD1 agrees at 10 bases. The trim removed 2 bases at V and 7 bases at J, leaving 8 bases unmatched. Germline lookup yields CDR1 SGHRS and CDR2 YFSETQ. The CDR3 covers 16 residues. The CDR3 DNA follows: TGCGCCAGCAGCTTTTCGACAGGGGGCGGAGGTGAAAAACTGTTTTTT. Amino acid sequence: CASSFSTGGGGEKLFF.

The rearrangement uses TRBV10-2 and TRBJ1-5; D gene uncertain. The CDR3 runs to 12 residues. Germline V gene data show CDR1 as WSHSY and CDR2 as SAAADI. Trimming stripped 2 bases from V and 5 bases from J, with 4 bases between. The CDR3 is CASSESDQPQHF. CDR3 in DNA: TGCGCCAGCAGTGAGAGTGATCAGCCCCAGCATTTT.

The chain recombines TRBV4-1 with TRBJ2-5; D is ambiguous. The J call may be wrong; the DNA end is better matched by TRBJ2-7. From germline, CDR1 is MGHRA and CDR2 YSYEKL. The CDR3 length is 15 residues. Written as DNA, the CDR3 is TGCGCCAGCAGCCTCGATGGGCGCGGAATCTACGAGCAGTACTTC. Amino acids: CASSLDGRGIYEQYF.

The V gene is TRBV27, the J gene TRBJ2-3; 11 bases match TRBD2. V was pared by 2 bases and J by 5 bases, with 3 bases of the junction left unmatched. Germline CDR1 and CDR2: MNHEY and SMNVEV (reference sequence). The CDR3 contains 15 residues. The CDR3 sequence is CASSLTSGSLDTQYF. CDR3 DNA sequence: TGTGCCAGCAGTTTAACTAGCGGGAGTTTAGATACGCAGTATTTT.

The chain joins TRBV30 to TRBJ1-3; no reliable D call. The CDR3 runs to 13 residues. V gave up 2 bases and J gave up 7 bases, with 12 bases separating them. Germline V lookup: CDR1 GTSNPN, CDR2 SVGIG (reference sequence). In DNA form, the CDR3 reads TGTGCCTGGAGTCCGGGCCGCGGGAACACCATATATTTT. It codes for CAWSPGRGNTIYF.

This chain connects TRBV19 to TRBJ1-6; tentative D call: TRBD1 (6 bases). V lost 3 bases and J lost 8, with 17 bases in between. The CDR3 runs 16 residues. In germline, CDR1 is LNHDA, CDR2 SQIVND (reference sequence). CDR3 residues: CASSIQGRGSDSPLHF. The CDR3 DNA is TGTGCCAGTAGTATCCAAGGGAGGGGGTCTGATTCACCCCTCCACTTT. Full variable domain (remainder filled in from reference TRBV19 and TRBJ1-6): DGGITQSPKYLFRKEGQNVTLSCEQNLNHDAMYWYRQDPGQGLRLIYYSQIVNDFQKGDIAEGYSVSREKKESFPLTVTSAQKNPTAFYLCASSIQGRGSDSPLHFGNGTRLTVT.

Regarding this clone: Other DNA sequences in this specimen translate into the identical CDR3. The chain joins TRBV30 to TRBJ2-3; 7 nucleotides agree with TRBD2. The CDR3 sequence is 14 residues long. The V segment lost 0 bases and the J segment 1 base; nucleotides outside the gene matches: 1. Germline V lookup: CDR1 GTSNPN, CDR2 SVGIG (reference sequence). The CDR3 bases are TGTGCCTGGAGTGTACGGGGGGGCACAGATACGCAGTATTTT. The encoded protein is CAWSVRGGTDTQYF.

This clone showed up just a few times. The chain couples TRBV7-2 to TRBJ1-3; D may be TRBD1 (6 bases). V was cut by 5 bases and J by 4 bases, with 15 bases left in between. Germline lookup yields CDR1 SGHTA and CDR2 FQGNSA. The CDR3 has 15 amino acids. The CDR3 region is CASSLSRGPGNTIYF. DNA for the CDR3: TGTGCCAGCAGCCTCAGCAGGGGCCCGGGAAACACCATATATTTT.

V is TRBV10-1 and J is TRBJ2-5; TRBD2 agrees at 8 bases. Germline values: CDR1 WNHNN, CDR2 SYGVQD (reference sequence). This CDR3 contains 15 residues. Losses at the gene ends were 2 bases for V and 4 bases for J; bases not matched to a gene: 6. CDR3 coding DNA: TGCGCCAGCAGTGAGCCAGCGGGGGTGATAGAGACCCAGTACTTC. This encodes CASSEPAGVIETQYF.

This chain uses TRBV4-1 with TRBJ2-3; D perhaps matches TRBD2 (6 bases). V lost 3 bases and J 1 base, leaving 11 bases between the germline ends. Germline assignment: CDR1 MGHRA and CDR2 YSYEKL. The CDR3 is made up of 15 amino acids. The CDR3 loop reads CASSQTLAGTDTQYF. The CDR3 coding sequence is TGCGCCAGCAGCCAGACACTAGCAGGCACAGATACGCAGTATTTT.

The chain combines TRBV19 with TRBJ2-4, with 7 bases lining up with TRBD1. V was pared by 3 bases and J by 5 bases, with 7 bases of the junction left unmatched. This CDR3 contains 15 residues. Germline loops: CDR1 LNHDA, CDR2 SQIVND (reference sequence). The CDR3 loop is CASSIRGQLENIQYF. CDR3 bases: TGTGCCAGTAGTATTCGGGGACAGCTAGAAAACATTCAGTACTTC.

The chain joins TRBV19 to TRBJ2-1; D ambiguous. V gave up 1 base and J gave up 5 bases, with 9 bases separating them. This CDR3 spans 14 amino acids. The germline V gene has CDR1 LNHDA and CDR2 SQIVND (reference sequence). CDR3 bases: TGTGCCAGTAGTATAGCCGAAGAGGACAATGAGCAGTTCTTC. Translated, it gives CASSIAEEDNEQFF.

The genes are TRBV6-6 and TRBJ2-1, with 10 bases that match TRBD2. With V trimmed by 4 bases and J by 10 bases, 13 bases remained unmatched. The CDR3 is 16 amino acids. Germline loops: CDR1 MNHNY, CDR2 SVGAGI (reference sequence). The CDR3 protein is CASSSAGGASIAEQFF. The CDR3 region has the DNA TGTGCCAGCAGTTCAGCGGGGGGGGCCTCCATTGCCGAGCAGTTCTTC.

The V gene is TRBV11-1, the J gene TRBJ1-2; D might be TRBD1 (6 bases). The CDR3 totals 14 residues. The V gene lost 1 base and the J gene lost 4 bases, with 10 bases spanning the gap. CDR1 is SGHAT and CDR2 is FQDESV in the germline V gene (reference sequence). This chain's CDR3 is CASSLDKGGYGYTF. The DNA of the CDR3 is TGTGCCAGCAGCTTAGATAAGGGGGGCTATGGCTACACCTTC.

This clone was seen many times. The J gene is TRBJ1-2, the V gene TRBV25-1; 9 bases align to TRBD1. V lost 4 bases to trimming and J lost 8 bases; unmatched junction nucleotides: 5. CDR1 is MGHDK, CDR2 SYGVNS, per germline. CDR3 size: 13 residues. This chain's CDR3 is CASSVGTGSGYTF. Written as DNA, the CDR3 is TGTGCCAGCAGTGTGGGGACAGGGAGCGGCTACACCTTC.

Remarks on this clone: Other DNA variants within this sample encode the same CDR3. The V gene is TRBV19, the J gene TRBJ2-7, with D uncertain. The germline V and J ends were trimmed by 1 base and 0 bases, with 7 bases remaining between them. The CDR3 runs to 14 residues. Per the germline V gene, CDR1 is LNHDA and CDR2 is SQIVND (reference sequence). CDR3 coding DNA: TGTGCCAGTAGTATAGGGGGATCCTCCTACGAGCAGTACTTC. As protein: CASSIGGSSYEQYF.